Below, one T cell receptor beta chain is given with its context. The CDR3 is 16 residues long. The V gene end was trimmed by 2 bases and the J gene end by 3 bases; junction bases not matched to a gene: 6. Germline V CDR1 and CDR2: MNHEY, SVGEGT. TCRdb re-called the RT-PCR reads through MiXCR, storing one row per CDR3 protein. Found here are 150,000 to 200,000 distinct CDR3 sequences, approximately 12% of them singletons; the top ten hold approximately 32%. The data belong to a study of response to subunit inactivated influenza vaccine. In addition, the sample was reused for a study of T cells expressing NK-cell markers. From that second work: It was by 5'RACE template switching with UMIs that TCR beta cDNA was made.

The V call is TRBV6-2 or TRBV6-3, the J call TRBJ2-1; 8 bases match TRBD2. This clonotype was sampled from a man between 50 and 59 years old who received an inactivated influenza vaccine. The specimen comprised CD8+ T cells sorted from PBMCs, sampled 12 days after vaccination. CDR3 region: CASSYMTLAGYNEQFF. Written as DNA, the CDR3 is TGTGCCAGCAGTTACATGACCCTAGCGGGCTACAATGAGCAGTTCTTC.